These T cell receptor beta chains were read from a single sample in a study of metastatic and nonmetastatic thyroid tumors. TCRdb reassembled clones from the PCR reads with MiXCR. The data contain around 18,000 clones, about 30% of them singletons. The sequencing sample was made of tumor tissue. The receptors come from a female donor with papillary thyroid cancer or a benign thyroid nodule (not recorded which). Some clones in this sample may be carry-over from other donors' samples. Each CDR3 is given with its conserved first and last residue.

j_gene,v_gene,CDR3aa
TRBJ2-3,TRBV30,CAWGRDTQYF
TRBJ2-5,TRBV28,CASSLEETQYF
TRBJ1-1,TRBV5-1,CASSLTGGSTEAFF
TRBJ1-2,TRBV7-2,CASSRQKPHGYTF
TRBJ2-7,TRBV11-3,CASSLVGPGQPNFYEQYF
TRBJ2-7,TRBV6-6,CASSYTRGASYEQYF
TRBJ1-4,TRBV5-5,CASSSHGAGGFEKLFF
TRBJ2-1,TRBV20-1,CSATSGRYNEQFF
TRBJ1-2,TRBV19,CASKGLDGTGYGYTF
TRBJ1-2,TRBV7-8,CASSLGGYGYTF
TRBJ2-1,TRBV12-5,CASGFSRDYYNEQFF
TRBJ1-2,TRBV4-3,CASSQEGAGELYGYTF
TRBJ1-1,TRBV20-1,CSAQRQGGNTEAFF
TRBJ1-4,TRBV15,CATSSRQNADEKLFF
TRBJ2-2,TRBV29-1,CSGASGRNTGELFF
TRBJ2-7,TRBV6-5,CASSIQLAGAYEQYF
TRBJ2-3,TRBV4-1,CANSRGALDTQYF
TRBJ2-3,TRBV20-1,CSAQTSGSTDTQYF
TRBJ2-5,TRBV6-2/TRBV6-3,CASSPTARDVETQYF
TRBJ2-2,TRBV11-3,CASSPRQNTGEPFF
TRBJ2-1,TRBV6-2/TRBV6-3,CASSSPNLSYNEQFF
TRBJ1-4,TRBV20-1,CSARDPRGSDEKLFF
TRBJ1-2,TRBV20-1,CSASDADREGYTF
TRBJ2-1,TRBV7-2,CASRTTGGNEQFF
TRBJ1-2,TRBV3-1,CASSSQETGHGYTF
TRBJ2-1,TRBV5-4,CASSLALAGVSLDNEQFF
TRBJ1-2,TRBV11-2,CASSFSGQGAIGYTF
TRBJ2-7,TRBV27,CASSPGLAPLEQYF
TRBJ2-1,TRBV6-4,CASSDRPAAEQFF
TRBJ2-1,TRBV20-1,CSARAEREYNEQFF
TRBJ2-5,TRBV20-1,CSAREVGAAQETQYF
TRBJ1-5,TRBV11-2,CASSLGVGQPQHF
TRBJ1-1,TRBV6-1,CASTSPRGTEAFF
TRBJ2-1,TRBV4-3,CASSQNRVRGSYNEQFF
TRBJ2-2,TRBV19,CASSTTGTSTGELFF
TRBJ1-1,TRBV5-6,CASSLLGDYTEAFF
TRBJ2-7,TRBV4-1,CASSQLDMGLASYEQYF
TRBJ2-1,TRBV11-2,CASSLVGTPYYEQFF
TRBJ2-3,TRBV11-2,CASSSDSYPGDTQYF
TRBJ2-5,TRBV15,CATSRGVGETQYF
TRBJ1-3,TRBV6-1,CATLVQGGNTIYF